This entry concerns a single T cell receptor beta chain. Its antigen is not identified. The data are from a study of cytomegalovirus exposure and HLA in healthy donors. Study results and caveats: In a later analysis, specific HLA alleles were associated with some 16,000 TCR beta sequences at a 0.05 false discovery rate.

With 60 Vbeta and 13 Jbeta primers, the PCR was carried out. Libraries were prepared by immunoSEQ multiplex PCR; TCRdb keeps only in-frame clonotypes and omits some of them. This sample has under 90,000 clones, with 77% found just once. The receptor's source is a man between 50 and 59 years old in good health and CMV-seropositive. Sequenced sample: PBMCs.

In DNA, the CDR3 is TGTGCTAGTGGTTGGCTACCCGGGACAGGGGTGAATCAGCCCCAGCATTTT. This sequence encodes CASGWLPGTGVNQPQHF. The rearrangement uses TRBV12-5 and TRBJ1-5; 10 bases align to TRBD1. CDR1 and CDR2 from the germline V gene are LGHNT and FRNRAP. The CDR3 spans 17 residues. V dropped 4 bases and J dropped 4; count of bases not matched to a gene: 10.